This is a list of T cell receptor beta chains from one sample in a study of blood T cell repertoires in COVID-19. Profiling relied on immunoSEQ multiplex PCR, and the TCRdb table lists in-frame clones only, not all of them. The table has about 35,000 clones, 83% seen once. Sequencing was performed on peripheral blood. The receptors originated from a man aged 45 to 65 with acute or convalescent COVID-19. The CDR3 runs from the conserved cysteine through the conserved F or W. D genes are given only for firm matches. Size is stated for part of the rows, as once, few or many counts, or as a class when the clone is expanded.

TRBD1	-	TRBJ1-2	TRBV4-1	TGCGCCAGCAGCCAAGATTGGGGACAGAGGGATGGCTACACCTTC	CASSQDWGQRDGYTF
TRBD2	-	TRBJ2-7	TRBV7-2	TGTGCCAGCAGCTTGACTAGCGGGACGTTTTACGAGCAGTACTTC	CASSLTSGTFYEQYF
TRBD2	-	TRBJ2-2	TRBV3-1/TRBV3-2	TGTGCCAGCAGCCAAGTGACTAGCCCCGGGGAGCTGTTTTTT	CASSQVTSPGELFF
TRBD1	-	TRBJ1-4	TRBV29-1	TGCAGCGTTGAGGGGGGACAGGGGGCGACTAATGAAAAACTGTTTTTT	CSVEGGQGATNEKLFF
TRBD2	once	TRBJ2-1	TRBV5-1	TGCGCCAGCAGCGTACTAGCGAATGAGCAGTTCTTC	CASSVLANEQFF
TRBD2	-	TRBJ2-3	TRBV7-3	TGTGCCAGCAGCTTAGGGGCTAGCGGGAGTAGCACAGATACGCAGTATTTT	CASSLGASGSSTDTQYF
-	-	TRBJ1-1	TRBV11-2	TGTGCCAGCAGCTCAACACAGGTTAACACTGAAGCTTTCTTT	CASSSTQVNTEAFF
-	few	TRBJ1-6	TRBV21-1	TGTGCCAGCAGCAAAGGACAGAATGATAATTCACCCCTCCACTTT	CASSKGQNDNSPLHF
TRBD1	-	TRBJ1-2	TRBV7-3	TGTGCCAGCAGCTTAACGGGGACAGGGGACTATGGCTACACCTTC	CASSLTGTGDYGYTF
-	-	TRBJ2-3	TRBV9	TGTGCCAGCAGCGAAGGGGGAGGGGGCACAGATACGCAGTATTTT	CASSEGGGGTDTQYF
-	once	TRBJ2-7	TRBV18	TGTGCCAGCTCCCCACGGGCAGCTTCCTACGAGCAGTACTTC	CASSPRAASYEQYF
TRBD2	-	TRBJ2-3	TRBV4-1	TGCGCCAGCAGCCGACACGGGGGTTCGCCCAGCGGGAGGGGAAGCACAGATACGCAGTATTTT	CASSRHGGSPSGRGSTDTQYF
-	-	TRBJ1-1	TRBV24-1	TGTGCCCCCAAGGGGAGGAGGGAGAGGTTAGGCACTGAAGCTTTCTTT	CAPKGRRERLGTEAFF
TRBD1	-	TRBJ2-1	TRBV7-9	TGTGCCAGCAGCTTAAATTGGACAGGGGACTACAATGAGCAGTTCTTC	CASSLNWTGDYNEQFF
-	-	TRBJ1-5	TRBV7-3	TGTGCCAGCAGCTTAGCGGTAGGTCAGCCCCAGCATTTT	CASSLAVGQPQHF
-	-	TRBJ2-7	TRBV13	TGTGCCAGCAGCTTAGGCGGCCCGGGGAGACCGCGGGAGCAGTACTTC	CASSLGGPGRPREQYF
TRBD1	-	TRBJ2-5	TRBV27	TGTGCCAGCAGTTTAACTCGGGACAGGGGAACCCAGTACTTC	CASSLTRDRGTQYF
-	-	TRBJ2-1	TRBV9	TGTGCCAGCAGCGTAAATACCGGGAAATCCTACAATGAGCAGTTCTTC	CASSVNTGKSYNEQFF
TRBD2	-	TRBJ2-7	TRBV2	TGTGCCAGCAGCCAGACTAGCGACTCCTACGAGCAGTACTTC	CASSQTSDSYEQYF
-	-	TRBJ2-7	TRBV28	TGTGCCAGCAGGAGAGATCCAAGACAGGCCTATGAATACGAGCAGTACTTC	CASRRDPRQAYEYEQYF
-	-	TRBJ1-2	TRBV13	TGTGCCAGCAGCTCCCAGCAACAGCTACCGATCTATGGCTACACCTTC	CASSSQQQLPIYGYTF
-	-	TRBJ2-7	TRBV21-1	TGTGCCAGCAGCCACAGTATTCCTTTTACCAAACCTTCGTTCTACGAGCAGTACTTC	CASSHSIPFTKPSFYEQYF
TRBD2	-	TRBJ2-7	TRBV3-1/TRBV3-2	TGTGCCAGCAGCCAAGTACCCGGGGGGGCCTACGAGCAGTACTTC	CASSQVPGGAYEQYF
TRBD1	-	TRBJ2-2	TRBV29-1	TGCAGCGTTGAAGCGGGACAGCCGACGGAGCTGTTTTTT	CSVEAGQPTELFF
TRBD1	-	TRBJ1-6	TRBV28	TGTGCCAGCAGTTTATACGGACAGGGGGATTCACCCCTCCACTTT	CASSLYGQGDSPLHF
TRBD1	-	TRBJ1-2	TRBV3-1/TRBV3-2	TGTGCCAGCAGCCAAAGGGCAGGGGGCAGCTATGGCTACACCTTC	CASSQRAGGSYGYTF
-	-	TRBJ1-5	TRBV7-2	TGTGCCAGCAGGAAAGAGGGCAATCAGCCCCAGCATTTT	CASRKEGNQPQHF
-	-	TRBJ1-1	TRBV7-6	TGTGCCAGCAGCCCCACCGGGATGAACACTGAAGCTTTCTTT	CASSPTGMNTEAFF
-	-	TRBJ1-4	TRBV7-8	TGTGCCAGCAGCCGTGGACTGGGCGAAAAACTGTTTTTT	CASSRGLGEKLFF
-	-	TRBJ1-1	TRBV19	TGTGCCAGTAGTATAGTGTGGACAGAATCTGAAGCTTTCTTT	CASSIVWTESEAFF
-	once	TRBJ1-2	TRBV3-1/TRBV3-2	TGTGCCAGCAGCCACCCCGGGTCAGGCGGGTTTAACTATGGCTACACCTTC	CASSHPGSGGFNYGYTF
TRBD1	-	TRBJ2-4	TRBV5-1	TGCGCCAGCAGCTCGACAGGGAATTACAACATTCAGTACTTC	CASSSTGNYNIQYF
TRBD1	-	TRBJ1-6	TRBV29-1	TGCAGCGTTGAGCGGGGGACAGGGGGAAATTCACCCCTCCACTTT	CSVERGTGGNSPLHF
TRBD2	-	TRBJ2-1	TRBV5-6	TGTGCCAGCAGCTTGGTAGCGGGAGTGGTACGGGAGCAGTTCTTC	CASSLVAGVVREQFF
TRBD2	-	TRBJ2-7	TRBV19	TGTGCCAGTAGTATACCAGGGCCAGCGGGAGTGGGCGAGCAGTACTTC	CASSIPGPAGVGEQYF
TRBD2	-	TRBJ2-7	TRBV10-3	TGTGCCATCAGTGAACCCGGGACTACCAACTACGAGCAGTACTTC	CAISEPGTTNYEQYF
-	few	TRBJ1-5	TRBV28	TGTGCCAGCAGTTTCGGACAGATTAATCAGCCCCAGCATTTT	CASSFGQINQPQHF
-	-	TRBJ1-5	TRBV5-1	TGCGCCAGCAGCTTGTTGTATGGGGAGAATCAGCCCCAGCATTTT	CASSLLYGENQPQHF
-	-	TRBJ1-1	TRBV19	TGTGCCAGTAGTACACTCGGGGGAGGCACTGAAGCTTTCTTT	CASSTLGGGTEAFF
-	-	TRBJ1-1	TRBV12-3/TRBV12-4	TGTGCCAGCAGTGCCCGAGGAATGACTGAAGCTTTCTTT	CASSARGMTEAFF
-	-	TRBJ1-5	TRBV5-1	TGCGCCAGCAGCCTAGGACTAGGAGGGCAGCCCCAGCATTTT	CASSLGLGGQPQHF
-	-	TRBJ2-3	TRBV2	TGTGCCAGTCTCTACTTGGGATGGGGAGAGAGCACAGATACGCAGTATTTT	CASLYLGWGESTDTQYF
-	-	TRBJ2-2	TRBV7-6	TGTGCCAGCACCCCCGGTGGTAGCGGGAACACCGGGGAGCTGTTTTTT	CASTPGGSGNTGELFF
-	few	TRBJ1-5	TRBV27	TGTGCCAGCGGCCCAACGGGGGGTTGGCAGCCCCAGCATTTT	CASGPTGGWQPQHF
-	-	TRBJ1-4	TRBV5-4	TGTGCCAGCAGCAGCCAAAGGGGGGGCCGGGAAAAACTGTTTTTT	CASSSQRGGREKLFF
-	-	TRBJ1-2	TRBV28	TGTGCCAGCAGTTTCCCAGAACCCTATGGCTACACCTTC	CASSFPEPYGYTF
-	-	TRBJ1-2	TRBV5-1	TGCGCCAGCAGCCGACGGGCTGGGGCGCAAGACTATGGCTACACCTTC	CASSRRAGAQDYGYTF
TRBD1	-	TRBJ2-4	TRBV11-3	TGTGCCAGCAGCCCGGGACAGCCTAACATTCAGTACTTC	CASSPGQPNIQYF
-	-	TRBJ1-1	TRBV19	TGTGCCAGTAGTATAGATTCCAGAACTGAAGCTTTCTTT	CASSIDSRTEAFF